Detailed here is one T cell receptor (beta chain). Measured with immunoSEQ multiplex PCR; TCRdb has only the in-frame clones, and not every one. The repertoire has 30,000 to 45,000 clones, 75% to 90% of them found once; the top ten carry approximately 3.6%. V lost 4 bases, J lost 7 bases, and 1 base stayed unmatched. Germline V gives CDR1 MGHRA, CDR2 YSYEKL. There are 13 residues in the CDR3. These data come from a study of neoadjuvant nivolumab and ipilimumab in lung cancer. The sequence derives from an adult with non-small cell lung cancer. The rearrangement joins TRBV4-1 to TRBJ2-7; 13 positions agree with TRBD2. The sample was peripheral blood, taken before neoadjuvant nivolumab, alone or with ipilimumab. The CDR3: CASSLTSGREQYF. The DNA of the CDR3 is TGCGCCAGCAGCCTGACTAGCGGGAGGGAGCAGTACTTC.